These 2 T cell receptor beta chains were sequenced from one sample in a study of human T cells and chemical hapten exposure. The time point here: patch test 1, 2 weeks after DPC sensitization. Noted treatment: therapeutic diphenylcyclopropenone sensitization with weekly scalp DPC. In TCRdb, the RACE reads were re-called with MiXCR into one record per CDR3 protein. The sample has around 380,000 distinct CDR3 sequences, about 4.4% seen once; the top ten hold 2% to 2.5%. The specimen was whole blood, collected in connection with sensitization to the hapten diphenylcyclopropenone (DPC). The receptors were gathered from a woman in her forties or fifties with alopecia areata. Some clones in this sample may be carry-over from other donors' samples.

The V call is TRBV6-5, the J call TRBJ2-3, with a weak D call TRBD2 (6 bases). V was trimmed by 6 bases and J by 0 bases, leaving 10 bases between them. CDR1 and CDR2 from the germline V gene are MNHEY and SVGAGI. This CDR3 has 14 residues. DNA of the CDR3: TGTGCCAGCAGCCGGGGGAAAAGCACAGATACGCAGTATTTT. As protein: CASSRGKSTDTQYF.

This clonotype was observed many times. The V call is TRBV7-2, the J call TRBJ1-1; a possible D gene is TRBD1 (6 bases). Trimming cost V 3 bases and J 4 bases, with 21 bases left between them. Germline-derived CDR1 and CDR2 are SGHTA and FQGNSA. The CDR3 contains 17 residues. This CDR3 is CASSLRIRDTPGTEAFF. CDR3 sequence (DNA): TGTGCCAGCAGCTTGCGGATCCGGGACACCCCCGGCACTGAAGCTTTCTTT.